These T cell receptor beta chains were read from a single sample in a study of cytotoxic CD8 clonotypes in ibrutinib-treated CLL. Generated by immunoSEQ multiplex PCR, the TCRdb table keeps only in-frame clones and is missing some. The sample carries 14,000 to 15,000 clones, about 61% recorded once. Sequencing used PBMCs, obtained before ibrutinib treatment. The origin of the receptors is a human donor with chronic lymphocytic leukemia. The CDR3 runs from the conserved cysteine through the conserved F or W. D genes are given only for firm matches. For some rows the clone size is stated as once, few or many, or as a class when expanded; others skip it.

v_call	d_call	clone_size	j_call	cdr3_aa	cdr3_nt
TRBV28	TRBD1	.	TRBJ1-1	CASRGQGNTEAFF	TGTGCCAGCAGGGGACAGGGGAACACTGAAGCTTTCTTT
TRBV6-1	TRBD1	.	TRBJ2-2	CASSYRGPNTGELFF	TGTGCCAGCAGCTACAGGGGGCCGAACACCGGGGAGCTGTTTTTT
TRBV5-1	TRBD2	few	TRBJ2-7	CASGTSGRGPYEQYF	TGCGCCAGCGGGACTAGCGGGAGGGGCCCCTACGAGCAGTACTTC
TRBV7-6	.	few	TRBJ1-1	CASSGRRGGRAEAFF	TGTGCCAGCAGCGGAAGGCGGGGGGGGAGAGCTGAAGCTTTCTTT
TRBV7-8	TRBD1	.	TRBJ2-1	CASSPRTGGLSNEQFF	TGTGCCAGCAGCCCCCGGACAGGGGGCTTGAGTAATGAGCAGTTCTTC
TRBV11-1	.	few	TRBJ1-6	CASSLWAGNSPLHF	TGTGCCAGCAGCTTATGGGCGGGGAACTCACCCCTCCACTTT
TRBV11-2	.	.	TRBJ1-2	CASSFEGYGYTF	TGTGCCAGCAGCTTCGAAGGCTATGGCTACACCTTC
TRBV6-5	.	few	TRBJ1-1	CASSPGEGGNTEAFF	TGTGCCAGCAGTCCCGGAGAGGGGGGGAACACTGAAGCTTTCTTT
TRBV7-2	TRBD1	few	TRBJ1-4	CASSLYPRGEKLFF	TGTGCCAGCAGCTTATATCCCAGGGGGGAAAAACTGTTTTTT
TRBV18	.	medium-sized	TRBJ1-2	CASSPNYGYTF	TGTGCCAGCTCACCCAACTATGGCTACACCTTC
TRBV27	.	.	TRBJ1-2	CASRPPGFSNYGYTF	TGTGCCAGCCGCCCCCCAGGGTTTTCTAACTATGGCTACACCTTC
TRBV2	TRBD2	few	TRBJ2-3	CASREPGLAGGYTQYF	TGTGCCAGCAGGGAACCGGGACTAGCGGGGGGATATACGCAGTATTTT
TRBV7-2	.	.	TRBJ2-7	CASSLTYEQYF	TGTGCCAGCAGCCTAACCTACGAGCAGTACTTC
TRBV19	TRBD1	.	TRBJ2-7	CASSTWDRGPAYEQYF	TGTGCCAGTAGTACATGGGACAGGGGGCCGGCATACGAGCAGTACTTC
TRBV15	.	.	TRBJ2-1	CATSPGNRDARDDEQFF	TGTGCCACCAGCCCCGGAAACCGGGACGCCCGTGACGATGAGCAGTTCTTC
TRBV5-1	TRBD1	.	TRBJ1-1	CASFEGTANTEAFF	TGCGCCAGCTTTGAGGGGACAGCGAACACTGAAGCTTTCTTT
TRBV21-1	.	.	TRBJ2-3	CASDRDRVRLTDTQYF	TGTGCCAGCGACCGGGACAGGGTTCGTCTAACAGATACGCAGTATTTT
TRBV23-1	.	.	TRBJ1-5	CASSQSFREGNQPQHF	TGCGCCAGCAGTCAATCTTTCCGGGAGGGCAATCAGCCCCAGCATTTT
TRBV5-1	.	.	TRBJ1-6	CASRLGGMDSPLHF	TGCGCCAGCAGGCTCGGGGGAATGGATTCACCCCTCCACTTT
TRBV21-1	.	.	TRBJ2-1	CASRVRSYNEQFF	TGTGCCAGCAGGGTACGGTCCTACAATGAGCAGTTCTTC
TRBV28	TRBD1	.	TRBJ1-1	CASRKRRTGGAFF	TGTGCCAGCAGAAAACGACGGACAGGGGGAGCTTTCTTT
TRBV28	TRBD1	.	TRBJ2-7	CASLPPPGTGYYEQYF	TGTGCCAGCCTACCCCCCCCCGGGACAGGATACTACGAGCAGTACTTC
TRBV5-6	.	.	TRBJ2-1	CASSFLWGEYNEQFF	TGTGCCAGCAGCTTCTTGTGGGGGGAGTACAATGAGCAGTTCTTC
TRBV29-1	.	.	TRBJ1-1	CSVGGGMNTEAFF	TGCAGCGTTGGTGGAGGGATGAACACTGAAGCTTTCTTT
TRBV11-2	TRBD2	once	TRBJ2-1	CASRTTSGVYNEQFF	TGTGCCAGCAGAACAACTAGCGGGGTTTACAATGAGCAGTTCTTC
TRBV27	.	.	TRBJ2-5	CASGGRGSYQETQYF	TGTGCCAGCGGAGGACGAGGTTCGTACCAAGAGACCCAGTACTTC
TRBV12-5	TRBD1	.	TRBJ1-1	CASGLVLGTGPMNTEAFF	TGTGCTAGTGGTTTGGTACTCGGGACAGGACCAATGAACACTGAAGCTTTCTTT
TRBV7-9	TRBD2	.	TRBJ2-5	CASSPRTSGTQETQYF	TGTGCCAGCAGCCCCCGGACTAGCGGGACTCAAGAGACCCAGTACTTC
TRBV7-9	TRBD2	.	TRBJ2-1	CASSPHGTRLYNEQFF	TGTGCCAGCAGCCCACATGGGACTAGATTATACAATGAGCAGTTCTTC
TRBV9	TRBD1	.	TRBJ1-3	CASSSHGTEGNTIYF	TGTGCCAGCAGCTCTCACGGGACAGAAGGGAACACCATATATTTT
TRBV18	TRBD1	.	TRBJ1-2	CASSPFGTADYGYTF	TGTGCCAGCTCACCCTTCGGGACAGCCGACTATGGCTACACCTTC
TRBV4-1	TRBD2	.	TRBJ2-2	CASSSRTSGRRNTGELFF	TGCGCCAGCAGCTCCCGGACTAGCGGGAGGCGGAATACCGGGGAGCTGTTTTTT
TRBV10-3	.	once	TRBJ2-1	CAIGEWYEQFF	TGTGCCATCGGGGAGTGGTATGAGCAGTTCTTC
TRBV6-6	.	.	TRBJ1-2	CASSYLGDGYTF	TGTGCCAGCAGTTACTTGGGAGATGGCTACACCTTC
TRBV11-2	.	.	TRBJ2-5	CASSSDRETQYF	TGTGCCAGCAGCTCGGACAGAGAGACCCAGTACTTC
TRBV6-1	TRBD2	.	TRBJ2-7	CASSPLARDYSEQYF	TGTGCCAGCAGCCCCCTCGCCAGGGACTATTCCGAGCAGTACTTC
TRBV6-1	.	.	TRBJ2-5	CASSEGWGYQETQYF	TGTGCCAGCAGTGAAGGGTGGGGGTACCAAGAGACCCAGTACTTC
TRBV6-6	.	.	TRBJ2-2	CASSSPAGELFF	TGTGCCAGCAGTTCCCCGGCCGGGGAGCTGTTTTTT
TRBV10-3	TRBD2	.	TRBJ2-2	CAIRTGLVTANTGELFF	TGTGCCATCAGGACGGGACTAGTAACGGCGAACACCGGGGAGCTGTTTTTT
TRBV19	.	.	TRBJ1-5	CASSTGTREPQHF	TGTGCCAGTAGTACCGGGACCCGCGAACCCCAGCATTTT
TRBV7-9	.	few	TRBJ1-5	CASSWGDQPQHF	TGTGCCAGCAGTTGGGGAGATCAGCCCCAGCATTTT
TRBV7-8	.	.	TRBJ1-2	CASSLAGGDFGYTF	TGTGCCAGCAGCTTAGCGGGGGGGGACTTCGGTTACACCTTC
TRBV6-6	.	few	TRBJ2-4	CASRGPGEAKNIQYF	TGTGCCAGCCGAGGTCCGGGGGAGGCCAAAAACATTCAGTACTTC
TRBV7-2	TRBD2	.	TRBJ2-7	CASSLALAGGREQYF	TGTGCCAGCAGCTTAGCCCTAGCGGGAGGCCGCGAGCAGTACTTC
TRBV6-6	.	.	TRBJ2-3	CASRDSGSTDTQYF	TGTGCCAGCAGAGATAGCGGAAGCACAGATACGCAGTATTTT
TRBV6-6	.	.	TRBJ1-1	CASSLAGGWTEAFF	TGTGCCAGCAGCCTCGCCGGGGGGTGGACTGAAGCTTTCTTT
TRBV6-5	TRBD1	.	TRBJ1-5	CASSQGGISNQPQHF	TGTGCCAGCAGCCAGGGGGGTATTAGCAATCAGCCCCAGCATTTT
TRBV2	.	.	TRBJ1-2	CASSGAGIRGYTF	TGTGCCAGTTCAGGGGCAGGGATCAGAGGCTACACCTTC
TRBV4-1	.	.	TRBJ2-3	CASSQELAGWDSDTQYF	TGCGCCAGCAGCCAAGAACTGGCTGGTTGGGACTCAGATACGCAGTATTTT
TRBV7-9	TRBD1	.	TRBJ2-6	CASSLGDSSGANVLTF	TGTGCCAGCAGCTTAGGGGACAGCTCTGGGGCCAACGTCCTGACTTTC
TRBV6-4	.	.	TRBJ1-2	CASSGGGLGYGYTF	TGTGCCAGCAGCGGCGGAGGACTGGGATATGGCTACACCTTC
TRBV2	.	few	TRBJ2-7	CASKPGEDFEQYF	TGTGCCAGCAAACCCGGGGAGGACTTCGAGCAGTACTTC
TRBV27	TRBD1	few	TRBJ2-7	CASTRTGSSYEQYF	TGTGCCAGCACGCGGACAGGGAGCTCCTACGAGCAGTACTTC
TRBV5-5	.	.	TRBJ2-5	CASSLVWGAEETQYF	TGTGCCAGCAGCTTGGTATGGGGGGCCGAAGAGACCCAGTACTTC
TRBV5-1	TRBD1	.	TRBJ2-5	CASSPGDRGRQETQYF	TGCGCCAGCAGCCCCGGGGACAGGGGAAGGCAAGAGACCCAGTACTTC
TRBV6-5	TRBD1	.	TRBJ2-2	CASTTGTGGTGELFF	TGTGCCAGCACTACCGGGACAGGGGGTACCGGGGAGCTGTTTTTT
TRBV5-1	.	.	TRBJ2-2	CASSPGQQGELFF	TGCGCCAGCAGCCCCGGCCAGCAGGGGGAGCTGTTTTTT